This section outlines one TCR beta chain sequence together with its context. V was pared by 2 bases and J by 5 bases, with 3 bases of the junction left unmatched. The germline V gene encodes CDR1 LGHDT and CDR2 YNNKEL (reference sequence). The CDR3 consists of 14 residues. As originally analysed: Estimation of nucleated cell counts relied on the amplification of reference gene primers. The protocol was immunoSEQ multiplex PCR, while the TCRdb copy is restricted to in-frame clones and leaves out a portion. V, J and clone size derive from that table, while D and trimming were established from the DNA sequence. The table includes over 70,000 clones, about four fifths detected once. This entry comes from a study of blood T cell repertoires in COVID-19. Study-level background: Samples of COVID-19 (acute and convalescent) were obtained from the United States, Italy and Spain. In each case, the material was cDNA or gDNA derived from T cells, B-cell-depleted T cells, or PBMCs.

The source of this sequence is a man aged 70 or older who had recovered from COVID-19. This rearrangement joins TRBV3-1 (or the pseudogene TRBV3-2) to TRBJ1-1; TRBD1 agrees at 9 bases. Sample: peripheral blood. The CDR3, as DNA: TGTGCCAGCAGCCAAAGGACAGGGGAGACTGAAGCTTTCTTT. It is translated as CASSQRTGETEAFF.